This T cell receptor beta chain is drawn from a study of regulatory T cells in long-lasting Graves disease. On the study more broadly: Graves' disease counted as persistent after over 5 years of antithyroid drugs with positive TSH receptor antibodies.

Assembly of TCR beta libraries relied on iRepertoire HTBI primers together with Arm-PCR of CDR3 regions. TCRdb re-analysed the multiplex PCR reads in MiXCR, keeping a single row per CDR3 protein. The sample has 310,000 or so distinct CDR3 sequences, 15% to 20% seen once. Trimming cost V 6 bases and J 6 bases, with 9 bases left between them. Germline values: CDR1 SGHDN, CDR2 FVKESK. The CDR3 totals 11 residues. Time point meaning: persistent/refractory GD, antithyroid drugs over 5 years with positive TRAb. Scientists built the TCR library using RNA that was extracted from PBMCs. Graves' disease diagnoses used American Thyroid Association guidelines.

The chain carries TRBV14 and TRBJ2-7, with a possible D match to TRBD2 (5 bases). This specimen consisted of peripheral blood mononuclear cells (PBMCs), obtained when the disease was refractory, from a patient treated with antithyroid drugs. The clonotype was recovered from a female donor with Graves disease. For the CDR3, the DNA is TGTGCCAGCAGTGACTACGGCGAGCAGTACTTC. Translated: CASSDYGEQYF.